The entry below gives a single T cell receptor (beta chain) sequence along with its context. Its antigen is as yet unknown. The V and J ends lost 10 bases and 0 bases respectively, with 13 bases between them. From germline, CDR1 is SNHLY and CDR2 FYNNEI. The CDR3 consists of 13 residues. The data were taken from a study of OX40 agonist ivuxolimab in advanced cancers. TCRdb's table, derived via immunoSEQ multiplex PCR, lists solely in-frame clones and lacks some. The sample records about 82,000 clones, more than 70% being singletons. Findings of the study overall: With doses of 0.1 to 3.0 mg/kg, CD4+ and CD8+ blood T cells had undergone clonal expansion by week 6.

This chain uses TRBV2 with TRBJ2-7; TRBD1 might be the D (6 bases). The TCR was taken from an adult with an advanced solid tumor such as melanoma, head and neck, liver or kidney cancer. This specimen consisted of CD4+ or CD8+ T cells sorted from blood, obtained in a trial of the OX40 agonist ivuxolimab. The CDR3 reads CATTRDTSYEQYF. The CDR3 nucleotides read TGTGCCACCACCCGGGACACCTCCTACGAGCAGTACTTC.